The 20 T cell receptor beta chains below all came from one sample that was sequenced in a study of T cell changes during pregnancy in multiple sclerosis. Sequencing was performed with immunoSEQ multiplex PCR; in TCRdb, only in-frame clones are kept and a portion is missing. The table shows some 70,000 clones, with roughly 88% occurring only once. The specimen comprised peripheral blood, sampled after pregnancy. The receptors here all came from a female donor in good health, enrolled as a control in a pregnancy study.

The chain carries TRBV5-1 and TRBJ1-4, with D tentatively TRBD1 (5 bases). Trimming shortened V by 1 base and J by 8 bases, and 15 bases separated the two germline ends. Germline CDR1 reads SGHRS; CDR2 reads YFSETQ. CDR3 length: 15 residues. CDR3 loop: CASSLFGMGGEKLFF. The CDR3 DNA reads TGCGCCAGCAGCTTGTTCGGGATGGGGGGGGAAAAACTGTTTTTT.

The CDR3 loop reads CASSGVTGTGEQYF. The DNA for the CDR3 is TGTGCCAGCAGCGGGGTGACAGGGACGGGCGAGCAGTACTTC. The V and J genes are TRBV5-4 and TRBJ2-7, with 7 bases matching TRBD1. With 4 bases clipped from V and 6 bases from J, the junction kept 10 bases outside the gene matches. This CDR3 has 14 amino acids. CDR1 is SGHNT and CDR2 is YYREEE in the germline V gene (reference sequence).

The chain is built from TRBV10-3 and TRBJ1-1, with 7 bases identical to TRBD1. This CDR3 is built from 12 residues. Germline CDR1 ENHRY, CDR2 SYGVKD. With V trimmed by 9 bases and J by 3 bases, 4 bases remained unmatched. This CDR3 is CAIWTGYTEAFF. CDR3 coding DNA: TGTGCCATTTGGACAGGTTACACTGAAGCTTTCTTT.

The gene calls are TRBV6-5 and TRBJ2-3, with D possibly TRBD1 on 6 matching bases. The CDR3 has 13 residues. CDR1 is MNHEY and CDR2 is SVGAGI in the germline V gene. The germline V and J ends were trimmed by 5 bases and 4 bases, with 10 bases remaining between them. CDR3 coding DNA: TGTGCCAGCAGTCCCCCAGGGGCAGATACGCAGTATTTT. This codes for CASSPPGADTQYF.

The chain employs TRBV27 and TRBJ1-2, with 11 bases matching TRBD1. CDR1 and CDR2 from the germline V gene are MNHEY and SMNVEV (reference sequence). The CDR3 contains 14 residues. V was pared by 0 bases and J by 8 bases, with 2 bases of the junction left unmatched. Here the CDR3 reads CASSLSGQGGGYTF. The DNA of the CDR3 is TGTGCCAGCAGTTTATCGGGACAGGGGGGCGGCTACACCTTC.

The rearrangement links TRBV6-5 to TRBJ2-5; D possibly corresponds to TRBD1 (5 bases). The germline gives CDR1 MNHEY, CDR2 SVGAGI. The CDR3 is made up of 12 amino acids. Trimming removed 7 bases from V and 9 bases from J, with 15 bases in between. CDR3 region: CASTDPRRAQYF. DNA of the CDR3: TGTGCCAGCACAGACCCCCGCAGGGCCCAGTACTTC.

The chain has TRBV6-6 and TRBJ2-2, with D possibly matching TRBD1 (5 bases). V gave up 6 bases and J gave up 9 bases, with 14 bases separating them. This CDR3 comprises 13 residues. Germline CDR1 reads MNHNY; CDR2 reads SVGAGI (reference sequence). This CDR3 is CASSRDRFRELFF. CDR3 DNA sequence: TGTGCCAGCAGCCGCGACAGATTTAGGGAGCTGTTTTTT.

This chain uses TRBV27 with TRBJ2-3; 8 bases fit TRBD1. Germline CDR1 reads MNHEY; CDR2 reads SMNVEV (reference sequence). Trimming took 5 bases from V and 4 from J; bases not matched to a gene: 8. This CDR3 is built from 15 residues. CDR3 nucleotides: TGTGCCAGCAGTCTCCGGGGACAGGCCGCAGATACGCAGTATTTT. Protein product: CASSLRGQAADTQYF.

The chain couples TRBV18 to TRBJ1-3; D remains ambiguous. Germline assignment: CDR1 KGHSH and CDR2 LQKENI. This CDR3 comprises 14 residues. Trimming shortened V by 6 bases and J by 11 bases, and 20 bases separated the two germline ends. CDR3 loop: CASSPLPAKYPIYF. CDR3 coding DNA: TGTGCCAGCTCCCCCCTGCCCGCGAAGTACCCCATATATTTT. The complete variable domain, with remaining parts taken from reference TRBV18 and TRBJ1-3, reads NAGVMQNPRHLVRRRGQEARLRCSPMKGHSHVYWYRQLPEEGLKFMVYLQKENIIDESGMPKERFSAEFPKEGPSILRIQQVVRGDSAAYFCASSPLPAKYPIYFGEGSWLTVV.

The chain recombines TRBV2 with TRBJ2-7; maybe TRBD2 (5 bases). This CDR3 has 14 residues. Looked up from germline, CDR1 is SNHLY and CDR2 is FYNNEI. The ends were cut back, 5 bases at V and 0 bases at J, with 11 bases in the middle. As DNA, the CDR3 is TGTGCCAGCAGTCCAGACTATTCCTCCTACGAGCAGTACTTC. Its protein is CASSPDYSSYEQYF.

This clone was counted once. Written as DNA, the CDR3 is TGTGCCAGTAGTATCGGTTCTCGCACAGATACGCAGTATTTT. It yields the protein CASSIGSRTDTQYF. This chain connects TRBV19 to TRBJ2-3; D is unclear. Deletions cut 3 bases from V and 1 base from J, with 8 bases between. Germline V gives CDR1 LNHDA, CDR2 SQIVND (reference sequence). This CDR3 has 14 residues.

This CDR3 reads CASSFRGVGYGNTIYF. The CDR3, as DNA: TGTGCCAGCAGCTTCAGGGGTGTAGGGTACGGAAACACCATATATTTT. The genes are TRBV5-6 and TRBJ1-3, with D perhaps matching TRBD1 (6 bases). The V end was cut by 2 bases, the J end by 4 bases, with 16 bases between. This CDR3 comprises 16 residues. Germline assignment: CDR1 SGHDT and CDR2 YYEEEE.

The chain recombines TRBV15 with TRBJ2-3; D call uncertain. V lost 0 bases and J lost 0, with 7 bases in between. Germline V gene data show CDR1 as LNHNV and CDR2 as YYDKDF (reference sequence). The CDR3 runs 15 residues. The CDR3 is CATSRDSASTDTQYF. The CDR3 nucleotides are TGTGCCACCAGCAGAGACAGCGCTAGCACAGATACGCAGTATTTT.

The chain carries TRBV18 and TRBJ1-3; TRBD1 agrees at 8 bases. Per the germline V gene, CDR1 is KGHSH and CDR2 is LQKENI. This CDR3 is built from 18 residues. The junction had 11 bases not matched to a gene; V was cut back by 0 bases and J by 4 bases. In DNA form, the CDR3 reads TGTGCCAGCTCACCACCCGGGGCGCAGGGGGCAAGAGGAAACACCATATATTTT. This sequence encodes CASSPPGAQGARGNTIYF.

There are a few counts of this clone. The chain uses TRBV6-6 and TRBJ2-3; D might be TRBD2 (6 bases). The CDR3 spans 14 residues. From germline, CDR1 is MNHNY and CDR2 SVGAGI (reference sequence). Trimming took 3 bases from V and 4 from J, leaving 11 bases between them. CDR3 sequence: CASSYTGEADTQYF. CDR3 coding DNA: TGTGCCAGCAGTTATACGGGGGAAGCAGATACGCAGTATTTT.

The chain carries TRBV6-5 and TRBJ1-2, with D tentatively TRBD1 (6 bases). Trimming left V 2 bases short and J 10 bases short, with 11 bases between. CDR1 and CDR2 (germline): MNHEY, SVGAGI. The CDR3 has 12 residues. This CDR3 is CASSYNDRIYTF. The CDR3, as DNA: TGTGCCAGCAGTTACAATGACAGGATCTACACCTTC.

This chain uses TRBV5-6 with TRBJ2-7, with D perhaps matching TRBD1 (5 bases). V was trimmed by 4 bases and J by 3 bases, leaving 8 bases between them. The germline gives CDR1 SGHDT, CDR2 YYEEEE. There are 12 residues in the CDR3. The CDR3 region is CASSQGLYEQYF. The CDR3 bases are TGTGCCAGCAGCCAGGGCCTCTACGAGCAGTACTTC.

The CDR3 sequence: CASSLGQGGSYEQYF. The CDR3, as DNA: TGTGCCAGCAGCTTAGGCCAGGGGGGATCCTACGAGCAGTACTTC. The V and J genes are TRBV11-2 and TRBJ2-7; D is perhaps TRBD1 (7 bases). Germline CDR1 SGHAT, CDR2 FQNNGV. V lost 1 base and J lost 1, with 11 bases in between. There are 15 residues in the CDR3.

CDR3 region: CASSFQGRELFF. CDR3 nucleotides: TGTGCCAGCAGTTTCCAGGGAAGGGAGCTGTTTTTT. The rearrangement uses TRBV27 and TRBJ2-2; D perhaps matches TRBD1 (5 bases). CDR1 is MNHEY, CDR2 SMNVEV, per germline (reference sequence). The CDR3 has 12 amino acids. The germline V and J ends were trimmed by 3 bases and 9 bases, with 8 bases remaining between them.

This clone was counted a few times. J is TRBJ2-2 and V is TRBV29-1; D possibly corresponds to TRBD2 (6 bases). V lost 7 bases and J 5 bases, leaving 8 bases between the germline ends. Looked up from germline, CDR1 is SQVTM and CDR2 is ANQGSEA. This CDR3 contains 11 residues. The CDR3 reads CSARGTGELFF. The CDR3 coding sequence is TGCAGCGCCCGGGGGACCGGGGAGCTGTTTTTT.